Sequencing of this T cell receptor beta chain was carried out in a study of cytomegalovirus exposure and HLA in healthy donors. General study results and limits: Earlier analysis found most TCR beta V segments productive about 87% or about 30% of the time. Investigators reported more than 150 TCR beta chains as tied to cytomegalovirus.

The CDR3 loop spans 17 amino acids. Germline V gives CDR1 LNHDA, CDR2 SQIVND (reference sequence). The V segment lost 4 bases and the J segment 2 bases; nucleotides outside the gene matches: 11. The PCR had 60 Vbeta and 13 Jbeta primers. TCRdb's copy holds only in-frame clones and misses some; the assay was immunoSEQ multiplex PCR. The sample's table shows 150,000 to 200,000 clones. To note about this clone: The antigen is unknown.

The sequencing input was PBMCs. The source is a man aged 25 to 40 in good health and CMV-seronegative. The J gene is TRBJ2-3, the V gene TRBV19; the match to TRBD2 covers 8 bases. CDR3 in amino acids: CASSTWGAGVVTDTQYF. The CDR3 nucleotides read TGTGCCAGTAGTACATGGGGAGCGGGGGTAGTCACAGATACGCAGTATTTT.